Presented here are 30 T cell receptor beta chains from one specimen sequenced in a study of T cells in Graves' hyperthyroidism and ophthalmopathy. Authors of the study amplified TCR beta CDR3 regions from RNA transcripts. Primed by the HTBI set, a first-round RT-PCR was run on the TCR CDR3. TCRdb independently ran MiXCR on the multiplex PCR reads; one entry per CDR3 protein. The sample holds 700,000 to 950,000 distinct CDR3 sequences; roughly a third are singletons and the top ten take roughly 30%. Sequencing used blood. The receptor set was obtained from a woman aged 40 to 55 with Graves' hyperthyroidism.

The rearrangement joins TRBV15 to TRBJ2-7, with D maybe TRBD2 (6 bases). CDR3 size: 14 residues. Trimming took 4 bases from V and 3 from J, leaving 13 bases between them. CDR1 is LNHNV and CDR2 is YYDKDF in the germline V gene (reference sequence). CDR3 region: CATSMGGSVYEQYF. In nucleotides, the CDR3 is TGTGCCACCAGCATGGGAGGATCGGTCTACGAGCAGTACTTC.

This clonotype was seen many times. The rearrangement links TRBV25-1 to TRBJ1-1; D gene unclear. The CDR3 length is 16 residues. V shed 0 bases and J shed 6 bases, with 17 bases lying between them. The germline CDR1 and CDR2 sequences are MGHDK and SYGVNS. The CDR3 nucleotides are TGTGCCAGCAGTGAATACGCCCGGGGTAAGAGGTCTGAAGCTTTCTTT. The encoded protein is CASSEYARGKRSEAFF.

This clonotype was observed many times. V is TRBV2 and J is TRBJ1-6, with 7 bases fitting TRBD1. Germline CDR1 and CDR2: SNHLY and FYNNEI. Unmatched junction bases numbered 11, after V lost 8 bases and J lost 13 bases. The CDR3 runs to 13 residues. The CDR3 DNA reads TGTGCCAGCTGCGGGACAGTTGGACGGCCCCTCCACTTT. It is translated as CASCGTVGRPLHF.

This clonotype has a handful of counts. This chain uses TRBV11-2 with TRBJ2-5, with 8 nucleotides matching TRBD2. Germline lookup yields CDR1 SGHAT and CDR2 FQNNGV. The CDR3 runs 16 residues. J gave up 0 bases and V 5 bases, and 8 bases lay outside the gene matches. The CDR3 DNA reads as TGTGCCAGCAGCCCAGGGACTAGTCGGTACCAAGAGACCCAGTACTTC. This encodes CASSPGTSRYQETQYF.

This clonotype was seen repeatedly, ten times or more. The CDR3 is CASSMTGEDSPLHF. The CDR3 DNA is TGTGCCAGCAGCATGACAGGGGAGGATTCACCCCTCCACTTT. The chain has TRBV7-8 and TRBJ1-6; 8 bases line up with TRBD1. The CDR3 consists of 14 residues. CDR1 is SGHVS and CDR2 is FQNEAQ in the germline V gene. J was trimmed by 8 bases and V by 5 bases; bases with no gene match: 5.

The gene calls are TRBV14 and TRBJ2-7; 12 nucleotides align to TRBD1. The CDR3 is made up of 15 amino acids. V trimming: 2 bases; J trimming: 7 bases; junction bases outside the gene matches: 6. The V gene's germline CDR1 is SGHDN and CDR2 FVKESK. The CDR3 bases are TGTGCCAGCAGCCAATGGGGACAGGGGGCAGAAGAGCAGTACTTC. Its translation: CASSQWGQGAEEQYF. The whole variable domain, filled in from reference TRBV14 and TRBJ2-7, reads EAGVTQFPSHSVIEKGQTVTLRCDPISGHDNLYWYRRVMGKEIKFLLHFVKESKQDESGMPNNRFLAERTGGTYSTLKVQPAELEDSGVYFCASSQWGQGAEEQYFGPGTRLTVT.

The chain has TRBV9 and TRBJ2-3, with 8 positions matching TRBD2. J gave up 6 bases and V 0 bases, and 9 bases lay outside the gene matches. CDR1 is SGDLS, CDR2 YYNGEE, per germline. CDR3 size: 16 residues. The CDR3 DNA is TGTGCCAGCAGCGTAGACGCTACGGGCGGGAGGGATACGCAGTATTTT. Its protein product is CASSVDATGGRDTQYF.

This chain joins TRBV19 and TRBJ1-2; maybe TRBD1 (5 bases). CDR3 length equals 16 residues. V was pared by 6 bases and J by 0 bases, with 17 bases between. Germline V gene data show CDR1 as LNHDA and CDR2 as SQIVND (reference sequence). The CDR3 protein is CASRSSTGGPNYGYTF. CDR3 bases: TGTGCCAGTAGATCATCCACCGGGGGTCCTAACTATGGCTACACCTTC.

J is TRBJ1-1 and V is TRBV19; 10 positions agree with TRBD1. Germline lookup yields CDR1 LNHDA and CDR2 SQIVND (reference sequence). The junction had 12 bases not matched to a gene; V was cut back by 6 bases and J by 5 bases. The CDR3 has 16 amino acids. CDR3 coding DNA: TGTGCCAGTAGCCACTATCCGGGACAGGGGATAACTGAAGCTTTCTTT. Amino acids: CASSHYPGQGITEAFF. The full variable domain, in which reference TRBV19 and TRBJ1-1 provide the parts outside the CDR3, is DGGITQSPKYLFRKEGQNVTLSCEQNLNHDAMYWYRQDPGQGLRLIYYSQIVNDFQKGDIAEGYSVSREKKESFPLTVTSAQKNPTAFYLCASSHYPGQGITEAFFGQGTRLTVV.

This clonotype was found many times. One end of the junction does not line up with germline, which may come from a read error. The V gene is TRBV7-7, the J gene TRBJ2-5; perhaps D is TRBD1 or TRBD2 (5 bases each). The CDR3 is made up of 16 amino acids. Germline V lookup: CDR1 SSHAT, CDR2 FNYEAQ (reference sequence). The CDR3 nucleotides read TGTGCTAGCAGCTTAGCAGGGCTGGGGGTCCAAGAGACCCAGTACTTC. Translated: CASSLAGLGVQETQYF.

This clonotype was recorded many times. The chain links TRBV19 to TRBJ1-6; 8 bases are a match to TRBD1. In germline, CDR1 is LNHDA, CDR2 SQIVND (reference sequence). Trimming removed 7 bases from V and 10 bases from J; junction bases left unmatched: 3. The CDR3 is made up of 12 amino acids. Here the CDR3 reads CASTRTGSPLHF. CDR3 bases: TGTGCCAGTACGCGGACAGGGTCACCCCTCCACTTT.

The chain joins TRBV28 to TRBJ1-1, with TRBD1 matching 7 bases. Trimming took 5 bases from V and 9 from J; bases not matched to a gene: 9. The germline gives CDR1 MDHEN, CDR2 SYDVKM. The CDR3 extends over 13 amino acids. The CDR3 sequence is CASSGDDRVKAFF. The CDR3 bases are TGTGCCAGCAGTGGGGACGACAGGGTGAAAGCTTTCTTT.

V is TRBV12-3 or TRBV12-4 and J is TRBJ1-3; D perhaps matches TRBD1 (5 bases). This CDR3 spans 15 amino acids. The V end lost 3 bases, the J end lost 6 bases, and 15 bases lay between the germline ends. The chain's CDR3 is CASSFPGLFLNTIYF. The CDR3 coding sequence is TGTGCCAGCAGTTTCCCGGGACTCTTCTTAAACACCATATATTTT.

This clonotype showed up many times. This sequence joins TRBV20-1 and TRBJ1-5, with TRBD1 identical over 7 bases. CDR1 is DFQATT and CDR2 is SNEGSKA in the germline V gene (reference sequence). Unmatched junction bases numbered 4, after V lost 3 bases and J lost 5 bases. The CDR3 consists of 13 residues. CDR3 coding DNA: TGCAGTGCTAGGGGGACAGCGGATCAGCCCCAGCATTTT. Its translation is CSARGTADQPQHF.

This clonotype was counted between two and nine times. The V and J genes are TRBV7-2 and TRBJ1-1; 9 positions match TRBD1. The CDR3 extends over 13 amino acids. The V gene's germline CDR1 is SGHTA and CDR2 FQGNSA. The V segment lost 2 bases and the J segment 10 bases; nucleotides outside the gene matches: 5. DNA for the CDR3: TGTGCCAGCAGCTTATGGGACAGGGATCGAGCTTTCTTT. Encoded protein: CASSLWDRDRAFF.

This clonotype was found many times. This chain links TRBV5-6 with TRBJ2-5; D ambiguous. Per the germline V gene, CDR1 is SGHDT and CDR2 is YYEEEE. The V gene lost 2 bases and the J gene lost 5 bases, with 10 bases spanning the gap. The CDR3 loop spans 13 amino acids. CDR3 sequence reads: CASSFMVEETQYF. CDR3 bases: TGTGCCAGCAGCTTCATGGTCGAGGAGACCCAGTACTTC.

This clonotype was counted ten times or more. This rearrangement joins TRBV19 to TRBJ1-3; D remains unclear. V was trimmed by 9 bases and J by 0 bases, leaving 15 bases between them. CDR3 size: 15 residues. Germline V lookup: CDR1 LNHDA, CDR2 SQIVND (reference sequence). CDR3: CASMRSGDSGNTIYF. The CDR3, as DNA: TGTGCCAGCATGAGGTCCGGAGACTCTGGAAACACCATATATTTT.

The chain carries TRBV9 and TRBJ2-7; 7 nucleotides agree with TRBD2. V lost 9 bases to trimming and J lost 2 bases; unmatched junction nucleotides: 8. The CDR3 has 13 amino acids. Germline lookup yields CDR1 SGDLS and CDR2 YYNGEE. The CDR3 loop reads CATKDGGTYEQYF. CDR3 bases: TGTGCCACCAAGGACGGGGGGACCTACGAGCAGTACTTC.

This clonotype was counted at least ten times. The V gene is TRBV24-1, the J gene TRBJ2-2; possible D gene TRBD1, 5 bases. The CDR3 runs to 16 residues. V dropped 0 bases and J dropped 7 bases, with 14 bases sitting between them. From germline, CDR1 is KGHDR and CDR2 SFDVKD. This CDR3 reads CATSDLPPGIGGELFF. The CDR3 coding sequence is TGTGCCACCAGTGATTTGCCGCCAGGGATAGGCGGGGAGCTGTTTTTT.

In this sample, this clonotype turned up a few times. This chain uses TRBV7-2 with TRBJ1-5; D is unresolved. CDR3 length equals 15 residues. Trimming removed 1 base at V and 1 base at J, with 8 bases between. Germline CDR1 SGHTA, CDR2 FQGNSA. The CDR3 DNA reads TGTGCCAGCAGCTTAGTCAGCGGGAGCAATCAGCCCCAGCATTTT. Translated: CASSLVSGSNQPQHF. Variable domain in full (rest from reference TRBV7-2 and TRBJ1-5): GAGVSQSPSNKVTEKGKDVELRCDPISGHTALYWYRQSLGQGLEFLIYFQGNSAPDKSGLPSDRFSAERTGGSVSTLTIQRTQQEDSAVYLCASSLVSGSNQPQHFGDGTRLSIL.

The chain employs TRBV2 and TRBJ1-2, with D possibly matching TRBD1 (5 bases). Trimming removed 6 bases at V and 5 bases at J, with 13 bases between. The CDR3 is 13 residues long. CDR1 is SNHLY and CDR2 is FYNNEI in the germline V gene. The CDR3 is CASSGDSVYGYTF. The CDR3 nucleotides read TGTGCCAGCAGCGGAGACAGTGTATATGGCTACACCTTC. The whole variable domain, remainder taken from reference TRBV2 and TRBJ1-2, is EPEVTQTPSHQVTQMGQEVILRCVPISNHLYFYWYRQILGQKVEFLVSFYNNEISEKSEIFDDQFSVERPDGSNFTLKIRSTKLEDSAMYFCASSGDSVYGYTFGSGTRLTVV.

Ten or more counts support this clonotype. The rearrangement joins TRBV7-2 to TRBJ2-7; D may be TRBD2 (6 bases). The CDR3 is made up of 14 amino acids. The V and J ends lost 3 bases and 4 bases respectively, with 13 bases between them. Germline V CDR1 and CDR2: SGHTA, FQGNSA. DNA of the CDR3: TGTGCCAGCAGCTTGGGCGGGAATTGGTACGAGCAGTACTTC. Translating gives CASSLGGNWYEQYF.

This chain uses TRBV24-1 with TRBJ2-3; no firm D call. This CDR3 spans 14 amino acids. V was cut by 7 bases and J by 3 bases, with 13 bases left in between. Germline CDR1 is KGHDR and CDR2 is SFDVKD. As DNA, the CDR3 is TGTGCCACCAGCGATCCCGTTCGTACAGATACGCAGTATTTT. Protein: CATSDPVRTDTQYF.

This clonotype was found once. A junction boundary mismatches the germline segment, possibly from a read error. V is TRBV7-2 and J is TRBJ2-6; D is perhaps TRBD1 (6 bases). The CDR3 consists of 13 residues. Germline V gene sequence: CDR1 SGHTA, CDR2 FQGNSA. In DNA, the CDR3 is TGTGCCAGCAGCTTAGTACAGGGAAACGCTGAAGCTTTC. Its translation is CASSLVQGNAEAF.

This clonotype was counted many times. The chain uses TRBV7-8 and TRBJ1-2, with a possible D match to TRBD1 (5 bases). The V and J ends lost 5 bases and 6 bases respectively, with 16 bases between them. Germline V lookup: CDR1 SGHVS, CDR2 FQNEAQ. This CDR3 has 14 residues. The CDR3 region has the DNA TGTGCCAGCAGCCCACACGACAGAATTGATGGCTACACCTTC. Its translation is CASSPHDRIDGYTF.

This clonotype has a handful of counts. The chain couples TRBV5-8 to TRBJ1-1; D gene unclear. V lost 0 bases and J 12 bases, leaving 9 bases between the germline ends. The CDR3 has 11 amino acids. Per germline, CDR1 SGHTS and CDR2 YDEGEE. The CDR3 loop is CASSLAQETFF. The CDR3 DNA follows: TGTGCCAGCAGCTTGGCCCAGGAGACTTTCTTT.

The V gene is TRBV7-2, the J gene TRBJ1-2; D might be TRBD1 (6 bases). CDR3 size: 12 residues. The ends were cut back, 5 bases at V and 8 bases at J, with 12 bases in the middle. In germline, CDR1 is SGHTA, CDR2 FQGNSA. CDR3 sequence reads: CASSPNRVGYTF. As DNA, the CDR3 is TGTGCCAGCAGCCCAAACAGGGTCGGCTACACCTTC.

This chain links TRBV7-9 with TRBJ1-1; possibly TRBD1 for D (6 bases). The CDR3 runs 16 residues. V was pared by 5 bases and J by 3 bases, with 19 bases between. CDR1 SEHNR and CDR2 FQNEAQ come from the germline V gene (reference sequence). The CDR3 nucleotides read TGTGCCAGCAGCCACCGGGACACCACGAGAGACACTGAAGCTTTCTTT. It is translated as CASSHRDTTRDTEAFF.

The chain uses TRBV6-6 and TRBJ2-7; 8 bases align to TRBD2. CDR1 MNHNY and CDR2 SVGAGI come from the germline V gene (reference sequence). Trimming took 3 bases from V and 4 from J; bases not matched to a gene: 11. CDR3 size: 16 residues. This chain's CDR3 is CASSYLLAGGGYEQYF. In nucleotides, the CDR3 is TGTGCCAGCAGTTATCTACTCGCGGGAGGTGGATACGAGCAGTACTTC.

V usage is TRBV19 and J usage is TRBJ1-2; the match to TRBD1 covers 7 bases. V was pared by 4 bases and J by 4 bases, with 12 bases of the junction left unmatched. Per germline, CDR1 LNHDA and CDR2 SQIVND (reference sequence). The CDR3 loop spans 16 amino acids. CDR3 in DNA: TGTGCCAGTAGTACCGGACAGGCCAGGGGGATCTATGGCTACACCTTC. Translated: CASSTGQARGIYGYTF.